The TCR beta chain described here comes from a study of CD8+ T cells in alopecia areata listed by TCRdb under 2018. Looking at the study overall: The treated patients, all with moderate-to-severe alopecia areata, were enrolled in an open-label pilot trial of oral tofacitinib given at 5 to 10 mg twice daily. Tofacitinib was given for 6 to 18 months, followed by 6 months of follow-up off drug to assess delayed response and recurrence. Disease severity in treated patients was measured with the SALT score, which quantifies the percentage of affected scalp surface area. To study T cell clonal expansion in alopecia areata, the researchers applied high-throughput TCRbeta sequencing to both the C3H/HeJ mouse model and human patients. In humans, TCRbeta sequencing was performed on scalp tissue and on sorted CD4+ and CD8+ peripheral blood T cells from healthy controls and from patients with patchy or totalis/universalis alopecia areata. Biopsies were taken from tofacitinib-treated patients at baseline and at 4 and 24 weeks of treatment, and a later scalp biopsy was taken in several of the tofacitinib-treated patients. Scalp clonality was compared across normal scalp (n=4), patchy alopecia areata scalp (n=8), and alopecia totalis/universalis scalp (n=8). RNA came from the PAXgene miRNA kit for fixed scalp, the miRNeasy kit for PBMCs, and the RNeasy kit for mouse skin. Amplification of TCRbeta CDR3 regions was done by immunoSEQ multiplex PCR using 35 Vbeta forward primers and 13 Jbeta reverse primers.

This clone was counted a single time. Its binding antigen is unknown. Base qualities are not recorded, but no much larger clone differs from it by a single base. Paper-wide results and their limitations: Shared TCR sequences between patients were less evident than in mice, which may be partly attributable to HLA diversity in the patient population. Tofacitinib significantly decreased scalp clonality and the number of expanded CD8+ clones among the top 100 scalp clones. Scalp TCR repertoire analysis is complicated because resident alphabeta T cells in normal human skin are also sequenced, whereas mouse skin is dominated by gammadelta T cells. Many expanded lesional clones were found to persist in scalp and blood during tofacitinib treatment, and relapse after treatment cessation may be partly explained by this persistence. Compared with normal scalp, lesional scalp had higher clonality and more expanded CD8+ clones, particularly in alopecia totalis/universalis, a pattern that suggests antigenic drive. The treated cohort was small, with a single nonresponder, so links between baseline CD8+ expansion and response need larger studies.

Its CDR3 holds 13 amino acids, cysteine through phenylalanine. The sequence is cut down to CDR3 DNA, 39 bases in frame from base 1. Sequences MGHDK (CDR1) and SYGVNS (CDR2) are obtained from the germline V gene. The junction shows trimming of 6 bases on V and 4 bases on J, plus 10 bases between the germline ends. The library was obtained by the immunoSEQ multiplex PCR assay. To provide template for TCR sequencing, every sample had RNA extracted and reverse transcribed into cDNA. First-strand cDNA was synthesized using SuperScript III with a 2:1 mix of oligo-dT and random hexamers. A synthetic immune receptor repertoire was used to gauge amplification bias, and whatever bias remained was removed computationally. Processing in the source paper ran as follows. Raw reads were preprocessed to remove errors, and CDR3 was defined according to IMGT conventions as the region from the conserved cysteine to phenylalanine. Clonality was computed as 1 minus the Shannon entropy, with the entropy normalized by log2 of the number of productive unique TCRs. CD4 or CD8 identity of scalp clones was inferred by cross-referencing scalp TCRbeta sequences with sorted blood CD4 and CD8 repertoires. TCRdb carries this immuneACCESS record with in-frame sequences only. Its versions omit some clonotypes, under half of them owing to an unresolved V gene in the studies checked, with the rest unexplained. The DNA was the basis for D and trimming; V, J and clone size are from that table. This sample lists a few hundred thousand clones; about 60% were detected once. Clones ranked in the top ten supply 0.8% to 1% of the sample.

What this sample's treatment or condition label stands for: oral pan-JAK inhibitor, 5-10 mg twice daily. Lesional scalp punch biopsies and peripheral blood were collected from alopecia areata patients. PBMCs were isolated by density centrifugation and stained for CD3, CD4 and CD8, after which CD4+ and CD8+ T cells were sorted on a FACSAria. The V gene is TRBV25-1 and the J gene is TRBJ2-1, with no confident D gene call. The sequence was obtained from a human donor with alopecia areata. The sample in question was CD4+ T cells sorted from blood, obtained at roughly week 53, from a patient treated with tofacitinib. The DNA sequence is as follows: TGTGCCAGCAGCAGAGGCGGATACAATGAGCAGTTCTTC. This translates into CASSRGGYNEQFF.